Reported below is one T cell receptor (beta chain). It is unclear where the CDR3 begins or ends on the DNA, so no DNA is shown, and the CDR3 is as TCRdb lists it. The RNA input was roughly 0.45 to 1 ug, and it was reverse transcribed with random hexamers. TCRdb re-called the immunoSEQ multiplex PCR reads with MiXCR, one entry per CDR3 protein. The repertoire holds 95,000 to 150,000 distinct CDR3 sequences, with just over 90% as singletons. The entry originates in a study of CD8 T cells in Susac syndrome. TEMRA cells were FACS-enriched and CD8+ and CD4+ T cells negatively isolated. The CDR3 is 16 residues long, ends included.

Specimen: CD8+ T cells from PBMCs. V gene TRBV7-5 combines with J gene TRBJ2-7; TRBD1 reflects the table's D call only, with no check against the DNA. TRBV7-5 is a pseudogene locus. The sequence was obtained from a human donor with multiple sclerosis. CDR3 loop: CISVPEAPGRDYEQYF.